This T cell receptor beta chain came from a study of neurological immune-mediated disorders. Study conclusions and caveats: Expansion of TCR clones was greatest in HTLV-1-associated myelopathy and smallest in multiple sclerosis, where it fell below that of healthy controls.

CDR1 MDHEN and CDR2 SYDVKM come from the germline V gene. After removal of 1 base from V and 2 bases from J, the junction contained 3 bases not matched to a gene. The CDR3 runs to 15 residues. 5'RACE with 10-nucleotide random UMIs produced the cDNA. Via MiXCR, TCRdb re-called the 5' RACE reads, giving one row per CDR3 protein. The sample has 70,000 to 95,000 distinct CDR3 sequences; 13% are singletons. Indicated time point: longitudinal time-point 2. This clonotype has a count of ten or more. The target antigen is unknown. The chain recombines TRBV28 with TRBJ2-3; TRBD2 aligns across 7 bases. Material: PBMCs. The source of this sequence is a female donor with HTLV-1-associated myelopathy (HAM/TSP). The CDR3 loop reads CASSLYRGVTDTQYF. CDR3 in DNA: TGTGCCAGCAGTTTATACCGGGGGGTCACAGATACGCAGTATTTT.